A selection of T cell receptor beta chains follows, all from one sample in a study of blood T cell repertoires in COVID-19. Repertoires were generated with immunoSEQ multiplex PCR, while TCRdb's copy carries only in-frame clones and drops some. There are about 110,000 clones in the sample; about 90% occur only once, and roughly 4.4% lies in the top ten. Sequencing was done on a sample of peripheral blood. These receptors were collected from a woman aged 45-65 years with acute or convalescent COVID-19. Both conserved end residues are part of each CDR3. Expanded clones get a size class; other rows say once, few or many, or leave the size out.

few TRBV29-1 CSVREGSSGNTIYF
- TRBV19 CASSIDGANQPQHF
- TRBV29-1 CSVDSGQGSTEAFF
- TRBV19 CASSMDWTGRGEQYF
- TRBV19 CASSREGILNQPQHF
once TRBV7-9 CASSFAAGGPDTGELFF
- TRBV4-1 CASSQAGTGGNEQYF
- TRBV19 CASSTADRPNTEAFF
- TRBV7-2 CASSLSGETQYF
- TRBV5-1 CASSFKIHGQVNTGELFF
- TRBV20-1 CSASPQGALRETNEKLFF
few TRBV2 CASSEQGQSNEKLFF
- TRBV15 CATSRDRGVRTEAFF
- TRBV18 CASSPTIYRVEGELFF
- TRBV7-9 CASSVTSGDEQFF
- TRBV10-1 CASSEVEGAPNTGELFF
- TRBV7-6 CASSPGTGATYEQYF